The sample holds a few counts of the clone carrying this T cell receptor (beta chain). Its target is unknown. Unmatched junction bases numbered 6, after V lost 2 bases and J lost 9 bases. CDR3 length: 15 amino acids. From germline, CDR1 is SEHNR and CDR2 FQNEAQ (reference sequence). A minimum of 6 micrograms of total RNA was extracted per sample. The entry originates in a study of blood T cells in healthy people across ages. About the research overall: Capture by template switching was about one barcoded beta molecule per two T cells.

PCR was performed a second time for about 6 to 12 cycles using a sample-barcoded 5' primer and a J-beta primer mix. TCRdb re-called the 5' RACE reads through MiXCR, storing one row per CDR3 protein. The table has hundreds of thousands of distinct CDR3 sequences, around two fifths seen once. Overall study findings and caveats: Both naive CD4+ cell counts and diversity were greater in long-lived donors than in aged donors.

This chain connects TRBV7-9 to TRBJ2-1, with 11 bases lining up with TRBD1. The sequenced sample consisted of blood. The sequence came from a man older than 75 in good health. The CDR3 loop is CASSLRTGGNGEQFF. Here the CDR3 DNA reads TGTGCCAGCAGCTTAAGGACAGGGGGCAACGGTGAGCAGTTCTTC.